This paragraph reports one TCR beta chain. The table lists this clonotype with a few counts. Its specific antigen is unknown. No much larger clonotype is one base removed from it; base qualities were not supplied. The germline V gene gives CDR1 as SGHTA and CDR2 as FQGTGA. Trimming takes 5 bases off V and 0 bases off J; junction bases not matched to a gene: 9. The CDR3 covers 16 residues, taking in both the cysteine and the phenylalanine. The CDR3 DNA has 48 bases and is translated from base 1. Stable Graves' hyperthyroidism was defined as no progression to ophthalmopathy during 18 months of follow-up. Hyperthyroidism patients were newly diagnosed, with disease duration under 2 months, and aged 18 to 65 years. Patients with uncontrolled infections, other autoimmune diseases, pregnancy or lactation were excluded. Diagnoses relied on clinical symptoms, serum thyroxine and TRAb, thyroid ultrasound and orbital computed tomography. PBMCs were isolated from 7.5 to 10 ml of fresh peripheral blood by Ficoll-Paque density gradient centrifugation. Total RNA was extracted with Trizol reagent, and quality was checked on an Agilent 2100 Bioanalyzer.

This entry belongs to a study of T cells in Graves' hyperthyroidism and ophthalmopathy (dated by TCRdb to between 2019 and 2020). About the study as a whole: Peripheral blood samples were taken at initial diagnosis, before any treatment was given. TCR V-J signatures able to tell the groups apart were searched for in a discovery cohort of some 100 patients, of whom around 42 had Graves' ophthalmopathy and around 57 had stable Graves' hyperthyroidism. The approximately 100 discovery patients were randomly split 7:3 into training and test sets. An independent validation cohort of fewer than 20 hyperthyroidism patients and more than 15 patients who later progressed to ophthalmopathy tested prospective prediction of ophthalmopathy. TCR Vbeta CDR3 sequencing of 120 to 150 peripheral blood samples (roughly 43 ophthalmopathy, roughly 72 hyperthyroidism and about 17 progressor patients) is reported in the paper. After blood sampling, hyperthyroidism patients were treated with methimazole at a starting dose of 30 mg daily, and ophthalmopathy patients were treated with high-dose intravenous methylprednisolone. The study also compared thyroid tissue and blood T-cell repertoires from 5 to 7 Graves' hyperthyroidism patients. Study-wide conclusions, independent of this receptor: A 13 V-J signature model separated ophthalmopathy from stable hyperthyroidism, with 87.88% sensitivity and around 84% specificity in cross-validation and 80%/75% in testing. No statistical method was used to fix the sample size in advance, and group allocation was not hidden from the investigators. Blood samples also contained most of the expanded thyroid clonotypes (frequency above 0.001), which suggests that blood repertoires may reflect thyroid immune responses. In validation, progression to ophthalmopathy was predicted by the model with about 70% sensitivity and roughly 76% specificity, a median of about 6.4 months before onset.

Amplification of TCR beta CDR3 regions was carried out from RNA transcripts. The TCR CDR3 was subjected to a first round of RT-PCR using the HTBI primer set and the Qiagen OneStep RT-PCR kit. A second multiplex PCR round built the libraries, followed by size selection and purification. The libraries were sequenced on an Illumina HiSeq2000 using paired-end 100 bp reads. In the paper's pipeline: SOAPnuke was used to process the raw data, removing reads that contained adapters or uncalled bases, had a mean Phred below 15, or lacked an exact match to the constant primer or identifier. High-quality paired reads were merged with COPE v1.2.5, and unique nucleotide sequences were defined as clonotypes. MiTCR v1.1 was used to align clonotypes to the IMGT TRBV, TRBD and TRBJ reference segments. Analysis was restricted to V-J combinations with a frequency above 0.0001, which covered about 99% of repertoires. The TCS score was defined as the ratio of F50 (clonal expansion) to E x V (chaos), calculated using BLOSUM62-based TCRdist between CDR3 peptides within each V-J. Welch's t-statistics and random forest reduced some 510 V-J features to roughly 13, which were used in a naive Bayes classifier (R e1071). Thyroid-blood repertoire similarity was quantified with the Morisita-Horn index. The public reads were reprocessed in TCRdb via fastp at Q25 and MiXCR, keeping in-frame beta chains. Every entry covers one CDR3 protein and lists the most common genes and DNA from its rows. In this record, the V and J calls reflect TCRdb's handling and not the investigators' own analysis. The sample table shows around 700,000 distinct CDR3 sequences, and 35% are seen once. Together, the top ten hold roughly 31% of the sample.

The chain is assembled from TRBV7-3 and TRBJ2-7, with 8 central nucleotides matching TRBD2. Sequencing input: blood. The clonotype was recovered from a woman in her 40s with Graves' hyperthyroidism. The CDR3 sequence is CASSKPREGSSYEQYF. In nucleotides, the sequence is TGTGCCAGCAGCAAACCACGGGAGGGGAGCTCCTACGAGCAGTACTTC.